This entry lists 32 T cell receptor beta chains sequenced from one sample in a study of regulatory T cells in long-lasting Graves disease (dated by TCRdb to the early 2020s). The protocol used for the library was multiplex PCR. Sequencing was performed on an Illumina HiSeq 4000. To build TCR beta libraries, CDR3 regions were amplified by Arm-PCR using iRepertoire HTBI primers. TCRdb trimmed public reads at Q25 via fastp, called clones via MiXCR and kept in-frame beta chains. Every CDR3 protein is listed once, alongside the most common genes and DNA of its rows. This sample gives 580,000 or so distinct CDR3 sequences in total; about 16% of them show up just once. 12% of the sample lies in the top ten. The time point label, as the study defines it: newly diagnosed GD, antithyroid drugs for less than 3 months. For both TCR sequencing and RNA sequencing, RNA was extracted from PBMCs using TRIzol. These same records also appear under a second study, on T cells in Graves' hyperthyroidism and ophthalmopathy.

Sequenced material: peripheral blood mononuclear cells (PBMCs), taken at new diagnosis, from a patient treated with antithyroid drugs. The receptors derive from a man aged 18 to 29 with Graves disease. Donor details come from another sample of the same person, matched by shared clones.

The table lists this clonotype with many counts. V usage is TRBV29-1 and J usage is TRBJ2-7; 12 bases match TRBD2. The V gene's germline CDR1 is SQVTM and CDR2 ANQGSEA. This CDR3 has 14 residues. Trimming at V came to 6 bases and at J to 3 bases, leaving 6 bases not matched to a gene. The CDR3 spells CSVPGLAGSYEQYF. The CDR3 nucleotides are TGCAGCGTACCCGGACTAGCGGGAAGCTACGAGCAGTACTTC.

This clonotype was detected many times. One junction end does not reproduce the germline sequence, and a read error may be involved. V usage is TRBV20-1 and J usage is TRBJ2-5; TRBD2 aligns across 14 bases. The CDR3 extends over 16 amino acids. Germline V gene lookup returns CDR1 DFQATT and CDR2 SNEGSKA (reference sequence). The CDR3 protein is CSARGTSGSLGETQYF. CDR3 in DNA: TGCAGTGCCAGAGGGACTAGCGGGAGCTTAGGGGAGACCCAGTACTTC.

This clonotype showed up just a few times. The chain carries TRBV19 and TRBJ2-7, with D maybe TRBD2 (7 bases). Germline loops: CDR1 LNHDA, CDR2 SQIVND (reference sequence). CDR3 length: 12 amino acids. CDR3 in amino acids: CATRTGGSEQYF. In nucleotides, the CDR3 is TGTGCTACTCGAACGGGGGGCAGCGAGCAGTACTTC. The entire variable domain, with the rest obtained from reference TRBV19 and TRBJ2-7, is as follows: DGGITQSPKYLFRKEGQNVTLSCEQNLNHDAMYWYRQDPGQGLRLIYYSQIVNDFQKGDIAEGYSVSREKKESFPLTVTSAQKNPTAFYLCATRTGGSEQYFGPGTRLTVT.

The chain combines TRBV2 with TRBJ2-3, with D possibly TRBD2 on 6 matching bases. The CDR3 length is 16 residues. V lost 7 bases, J lost 4 bases, and 21 bases lay in between. Per germline, CDR1 SNHLY and CDR2 FYNNEI. CDR3 in DNA: TGTGCCAGCAAGTTCGGGGCGGGGTTCGGGGCAGATACGCAGTATTTT. As protein: CASKFGAGFGADTQYF.

About this clonotype: Sequence at one end of the junction differs from germline and may be a read error. The chain combines TRBV11-2 with TRBJ2-7; TRBD1 aligns across 7 bases. CDR1 is SGHAT and CDR2 is FQNNGV in the germline V gene. The CDR3 loop spans 15 amino acids. Here the CDR3 reads CASSLGGQSAYEQYF. DNA for the CDR3: TGTGCCAGTAGCTTAGGGGGACAGTCTGCCTACGAGCAGTACTTC.

This clonotype was detected a few times. The genes are TRBV6-2 or TRBV6-3 and TRBJ2-2; 8 bases map to TRBD2. Germline trimming cut 5 bases from V and 5 bases from J; bases unmatched to any gene: 10. The CDR3 is 16 amino acids. Germline assignment: CDR1 MNHEY and CDR2 SVGEGT. In nucleotides, the CDR3 is TGTGCCAGCAGTCGACGGGAGGGCCTCAGAACCGGGGAGCTGTTTTTT. Amino acids: CASSRREGLRTGELFF.

With respect to this clonotype: At one of its ends the junction is not consistent with the germline gene, which may arise from a read error. The J gene is TRBJ2-7, the V gene TRBV7-7, with 14 bases that match TRBD2. Germline CDR1 SSHAT, CDR2 FNYEAQ (reference sequence). This CDR3 contains 19 residues. The DNA for the CDR3 is TGTGCTAGCAGCTTAGACGGGACTAGCGGGAGAATAGTGTCCTACGAGCAGTACTTC. It translates to CASSLDGTSGRIVSYEQYF.

The V gene is TRBV9, the J gene TRBJ1-5, with D unclear. CDR1 and CDR2 from the germline V gene are SGDLS and YYNGEE. The CDR3 length is 18 residues. V was clipped by 4 bases and J by 0 bases, with 20 bases between them. The chain's CDR3 is CASSLLMMELSSNQPQHF. DNA for the CDR3: TGTGCCAGCAGCCTACTCATGATGGAACTCAGTAGCAATCAGCCCCAGCATTTT.

The V and J genes are TRBV7-2 and TRBJ1-4; D perhaps matches TRBD1 (5 bases). Per the germline V gene, CDR1 is SGHTA and CDR2 is FQGNSA. This CDR3 is built from 15 residues. V was shortened by 4 bases and J by 8 bases, with 17 bases between the two germline ends. The CDR3: CASSYLRGAGEKLFF. In DNA, the CDR3 is TGTGCCAGCAGCTACCTAAGGGGCGCTGGAGAAAAACTGTTTTTT.

The chain has TRBV5-6 and TRBJ1-5, with no clear D. The CDR3 loop spans 16 amino acids. V was clipped by 4 bases and J by 1 base, with 15 bases between them. Germline V CDR1 and CDR2: SGHDT, YYEEEE. This CDR3 is CASSRYQVLSNQPQHF. CDR3 DNA sequence: TGTGCCAGCAGCCGCTACCAGGTCCTGAGCAATCAGCCCCAGCATTTT.

This clonotype was found a few times. The chain employs TRBV20-1 and TRBJ2-1, with TRBD1 identical over 10 bases. Germline V lookup: CDR1 DFQATT, CDR2 SNEGSKA (reference sequence). After removal of 4 bases from V and 3 bases from J, the junction contained 6 bases not matched to a gene. The CDR3 contains 15 residues. The CDR3 DNA sequence: TGCAGTGCTACCCGGGGGGACAGGGGCTACAATGAGCAGTTCTTC. It codes for CSATRGDRGYNEQFF.

This clonotype was seen once. Just one base apart from a much larger clone, this may be a read error. The rearrangement joins TRBV27 to TRBJ2-3, with a possible D match to TRBD1 (6 bases). Matching the DNA end better, TRBJ1-1 makes the J call doubtful. CDR1 is MNHEY and CDR2 is SMNVEV in the germline V gene (reference sequence). This CDR3 has 14 residues. This CDR3 is CASSLGGGWDGAFF. The CDR3 region has the DNA TGTGCCAGCAGTTTAGGGGGCGGGTGGGACGGAGCTTTCTTT.

The V gene is TRBV4-1, the J gene TRBJ2-3; D may be TRBD2 (5 bases). Germline V gene data show CDR1 as MGHRA and CDR2 as YSYEKL. Trimming pared 1 base from V and 4 bases from J, leaving 15 bases between. There are 16 residues in the CDR3. The CDR3 nucleotides read TGCGCCAGCAGCCAAGCTCCCCCCCCTAGCTCAGATACGCAGTATTTT. It specifies CASSQAPPPSSDTQYF.

There are many counts of this clonotype. The V gene is TRBV2, the J gene TRBJ1-4; D unresolved. V was clipped by 2 bases and J by 8 bases, with 12 bases between them. CDR1 is SNHLY and CDR2 is FYNNEI in the germline V gene. The CDR3 contains 14 residues. The CDR3 DNA follows: TGTGCCAGCAGTGAAACGGAGCATACGGAAAAACTGTTTTTT. This codes for CASSETEHTEKLFF.

With respect to this clonotype: One base separates it from a far larger clone, so it is likely a read error. This rearrangement joins TRBV11-3 to TRBJ2-5; 9 nucleotides line up with TRBD2. Germline V gene sequence: CDR1 SGHNT, CDR2 YENEEA. J lost 1 base, V lost 3 bases, and 3 bases had no gene match. The CDR3 loop spans 15 amino acids. The CDR3 nucleotides are TGTGCCAGCAGCTTGGCTAGCGGGATCCAAGAGACCCAGTACTTC. It specifies CASSLASGIQETQYF. Full variable domain (outside the CDR3, taken from reference TRBV11-3 and TRBJ2-5): EAGVVQSPRYKIIEKKQPVAFWCNPISGHNTLYWYLQNLGQGPELLIRYENEEAVDDSQLPKDRFSAERLKGVDSTLKIQPAELGDSAVYLCASSLASGIQETQYFGPGTRLLVL.

The table lists this clonotype with many counts. The gene calls are TRBV27 and TRBJ1-1; no clear D. The CDR3 sequence is 13 residues long. The germline V gene encodes CDR1 MNHEY and CDR2 SMNVEV (reference sequence). The germline V and J ends were trimmed by 2 bases and 6 bases, with 10 bases remaining between them. In DNA, the CDR3 is TGTGCCAGCAGTTTACTCTCTTGGTCTGAAGCTTTCTTT. Protein product: CASSLLSWSEAFF.

The chain couples TRBV15 to TRBJ2-1, with a possible D match to TRBD2 (5 bases). Trimming removed 0 bases from V and 13 bases from J, with 13 bases in between. Germline CDR1 reads LNHNV; CDR2 reads YYDKDF (reference sequence). The CDR3 runs 13 residues. CDR3: CATSRDAGVLQFF. The CDR3 DNA reads as TGTGCCACCAGCAGAGATGCCGGGGTGCTTCAGTTCTTC. The variable domain in full, completed from reference TRBV15 and TRBJ2-1, reads DAMVIQNPRYQVTQFGKPVTLSCSQTLNHNVMYWYQQKSSQAPKLLFHYYDKDFNNEADTPDNFQSRRPNTSFCFLDIRSPGLGDTAMYLCATSRDAGVLQFFGPGTRLTVL.

This clonotype was detected only a few times. The CDR3 loop is CSAIAGRGTDTQYF. The CDR3 DNA sequence: TGCAGTGCTATAGCGGGACGGGGCACAGATACGCAGTATTTT. The chain carries TRBV20-1 and TRBJ2-3, with 8 bases lining up with TRBD2. Germline CDR1 reads DFQATT; CDR2 reads SNEGSKA (reference sequence). CDR3 length: 14 residues. Losses at the gene ends were 4 bases for V and 1 base for J; bases not matched to a gene: 4.

In this sample, this clonotype turned up a few times. The chain employs TRBV6-1 and TRBJ1-4; tentatively, D is TRBD1 (5 bases). The CDR3 extends over 15 amino acids. Germline V gene lookup returns CDR1 MNHNS and CDR2 SASEGT. Trimming pared 3 bases from V and 0 bases from J, leaving 8 bases between. This CDR3 reads CASSDRVATNEKLFF. CDR3 in DNA: TGTGCCAGCAGTGACAGGGTAGCAACTAATGAAAAACTGTTTTTT.

The V call is TRBV6-2 or TRBV6-3, the J call TRBJ2-7; a possible D gene is TRBD2 (5 bases). CDR1 MNHEY and CDR2 SVGEGT come from the germline V gene. The V gene lost 4 bases and the J gene lost 6 bases, with 10 bases spanning the gap. The length of the CDR3 is 12 residues. The CDR3 DNA reads as TGTGCCAGCAGTTCACGTGGGAGCGAGCAGTACTTC. This sequence encodes CASSSRGSEQYF.

The rearrangement uses TRBV12-3 or TRBV12-4 and TRBJ1-2; no reliable D call. This CDR3 has 11 residues. The germline V and J ends were trimmed by 7 bases and 7 bases, with 10 bases remaining between them. CDR3 residues: CASTDLGGYTF. DNA of the CDR3: TGTGCCAGCACCGATTTGGGTGGCTACACCTTC.

This chain links TRBV27 with TRBJ1-5, with D possibly TRBD1 on 5 matching bases. Trimming took off 3 bases at V and 9 bases at J, with 12 bases between the two ends. This CDR3 has 13 amino acids. The germline CDR1 and CDR2 sequences are MNHEY and SMNVEV (reference sequence). The CDR3 nucleotides are TGTGCCAGCAGTTTTGGGGCGGACGGGCCCCAGCATTTT. This translates into CASSFGADGPQHF.

For the CDR3, the DNA is TGCAGTGCACCCGACTGGGGGGTCCCCTCTGGAAACACCATATATTTT. Amino acid sequence: CSAPDWGVPSGNTIYF. The chain is built from TRBV20-1 and TRBJ1-3, with a possible D match to TRBD1 (5 bases). The CDR3 covers 16 residues. V was clipped by 6 bases and J by 0 bases, with 18 bases between them. Germline-derived CDR1 and CDR2 are DFQATT and SNEGSKA (reference sequence).

This clonotype was detected only a few times. V gene TRBV29-1 combines with J gene TRBJ1-2; D not certain. Germline V gene data show CDR1 as SQVTM and CDR2 as ANQGSEA. The CDR3 spans 14 residues. Trimming shortened V by 7 bases and J by 4 bases, and 19 bases separated the two germline ends. CDR3 region: CSADVPRLGYGYTF. The CDR3 region has the DNA TGCAGCGCCGATGTCCCAAGGCTAGGCTATGGCTACACCTTC.

There are many counts of this clonotype. The chain couples TRBV2 to TRBJ1-1; D not resolved. The germline V gene encodes CDR1 SNHLY and CDR2 FYNNEI. The CDR3 is 11 amino acids. The ends were cut back, 1 base at V and 10 bases at J, with 7 bases in the middle. The CDR3 spells CASSEGQGAFF. CDR3 coding DNA: TGTGCCAGCAGTGAAGGACAAGGAGCTTTCTTT.

The rearrangement links TRBV2 to TRBJ1-4; possibly TRBD1 for D (5 bases). Germline V lookup: CDR1 SNHLY, CDR2 FYNNEI. Trimming removed 7 bases from V and 2 bases from J, with 11 bases in between. The CDR3 sequence is 14 residues long. CDR3 coding DNA: TGTGCCAGCACCGGGGGTTATACTAATGAAAAACTGTTTTTT. It specifies CASTGGYTNEKLFF.

This clonotype was detected only a few times. Written as DNA, the CDR3 is TGTGCCAGTAGTGGACAGGGCGAGCTTTGGAACACTGAAGCTTTCTTT. Translation gives CASSGQGELWNTEAFF. The chain joins TRBV19 to TRBJ1-1; 8 nucleotides agree with TRBD1. The trim removed 5 bases at V and 1 base at J, leaving 9 bases unmatched. The CDR3 is 16 residues long. Germline CDR1 and CDR2: LNHDA and SQIVND (reference sequence).

Many counts were recorded for this clonotype. The chain links TRBV29-1 to TRBJ1-5; D not resolved. V was clipped by 4 bases and J by 3 bases, with 10 bases between them. Germline assignment: CDR1 SQVTM and CDR2 ANQGSEA. This CDR3 region has 13 residues. In DNA form, the CDR3 reads TGCAGCGTTGTTATACAGCCCAATCAGCCCCAGCATTTT. Translating it yields CSVVIQPNQPQHF.

The chain's CDR3 is CAISEGVEDTQYF. Written as DNA, the CDR3 is TGTGCCATCAGTGAGGGTGTTGAAGATACGCAGTATTTT. This sequence joins TRBV10-3 and TRBJ2-3, with D unresolved. This CDR3 spans 13 amino acids. The V gene's germline CDR1 is ENHRY and CDR2 SYGVKD. V lost 2 bases and J 5 bases, leaving 8 bases between the germline ends.

This clonotype was detected ten times or more. The rearrangement uses TRBV20-1 and TRBJ1-1, with 7 bases that match TRBD1. V lost 4 bases and J lost 3; bases outside the gene matches: 8. Germline V CDR1 and CDR2: DFQATT, SNEGSKA (reference sequence). CDR3 size: 14 residues. The CDR3 coding sequence is TGCAGTGCTAAGGGACAGCCGCTGGACACTGAAGCTTTCTTT. Its translation is CSAKGQPLDTEAFF.

This clonotype appeared many times. The V gene is TRBV12-3 or TRBV12-4, the J gene TRBJ1-6; maybe TRBD1 (5 bases). CDR3 length equals 13 residues. Trimming cost V 3 bases and J 8 bases, with 8 bases left between them. The CDR3 spells CASSFLGDSPLHF. In DNA form, the CDR3 reads TGTGCCAGCAGTTTCTTAGGGGATTCACCCCTCCACTTT.

This clonotype was found many times. The chain has TRBV7-9 and TRBJ2-1; TRBD1 matches 9 bases. J was trimmed by 7 bases and V by 10 bases; bases with no gene match: 5. The CDR3 totals 12 residues. Germline-derived CDR1 and CDR2 are SEHNR and FQNEAQ (reference sequence). The CDR3 sequence is CATRTGVNEQFF. CDR3 nucleotide sequence: TGTGCCACAAGGACAGGGGTTAATGAGCAGTTCTTC.